This T cell receptor (beta chain) was obtained from a study of blood T cell repertoires in COVID-19. Study-level background: Samples taken during acute and convalescent COVID-19 were collected in the United States, Italy and Spain.

Clones were sequenced by immunoSEQ multiplex PCR, and TCRdb holds only the in-frame ones, with some missing. The sample lists around 130,000 clones, around 84% occurring once. The TCR originated in a man aged 40-55 years with acute COVID-19. The sample comprised PBMCs or T cells enriched from blood (not recorded which).

As DNA, the CDR3 is TGTGCCAGTAGTATGCGCCATTTTAACACTGAAGCTTTCTTT. Protein sequence: CASSMRHFNTEAFF. This chain uses TRBV19 with TRBJ1-1; D not resolved. The germline V gene has CDR1 LNHDA and CDR2 SQIVND (reference sequence). The CDR3 consists of 14 residues. V lost 3 bases and J lost 2, with 10 bases in between. The full variable domain, with the rest looked up from reference TRBV19 and TRBJ1-1, is DGGITQSPKYLFRKEGQNVTLSCEQNLNHDAMYWYRQDPGQGLRLIYYSQIVNDFQKGDIAEGYSVSREKKESFPLTVTSAQKNPTAFYLCASSMRHFNTEAFFGQGTRLTVV.